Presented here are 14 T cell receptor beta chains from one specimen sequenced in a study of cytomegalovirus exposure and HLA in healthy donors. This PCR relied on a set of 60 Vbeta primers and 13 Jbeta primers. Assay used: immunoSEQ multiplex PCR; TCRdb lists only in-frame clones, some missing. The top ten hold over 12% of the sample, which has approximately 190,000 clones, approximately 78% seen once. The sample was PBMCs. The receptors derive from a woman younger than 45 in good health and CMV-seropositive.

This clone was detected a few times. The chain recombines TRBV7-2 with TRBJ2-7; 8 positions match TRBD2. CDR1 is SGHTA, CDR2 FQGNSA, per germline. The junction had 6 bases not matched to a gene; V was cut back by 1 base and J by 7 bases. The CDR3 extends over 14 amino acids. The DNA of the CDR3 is TGTGCCAGCAGCTTAGTAGCGGGGTCCGGGGAGCAGTACTTC. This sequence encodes CASSLVAGSGEQYF.

CDR3 DNA sequence: TGTGCCAGCAGCTTAGCGCTTCCCGGGGGGAGCGCAGATACGCAGTATTTT. Its protein is CASSLALPGGSADTQYF. This chain uses TRBV7-2 with TRBJ2-3; TRBD2 agrees at 7 bases. The CDR3 contains 17 residues. The J segment lost 4 bases and the V segment lost 0 bases, leaving 10 bases of the junction unmatched. Germline V gene lookup returns CDR1 SGHTA and CDR2 FQGNSA.

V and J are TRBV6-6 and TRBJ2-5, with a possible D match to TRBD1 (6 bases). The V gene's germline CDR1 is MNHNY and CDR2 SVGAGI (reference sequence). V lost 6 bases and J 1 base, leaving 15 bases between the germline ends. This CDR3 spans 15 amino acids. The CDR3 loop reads CASSPGTQFQETQYF. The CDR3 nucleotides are TGTGCCAGCAGCCCCGGGACACAGTTCCAAGAGACCCAGTACTTC.

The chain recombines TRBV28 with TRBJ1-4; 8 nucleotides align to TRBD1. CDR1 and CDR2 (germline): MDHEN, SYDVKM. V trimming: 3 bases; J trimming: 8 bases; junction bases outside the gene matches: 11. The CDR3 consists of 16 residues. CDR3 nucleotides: TGTGCCAGCAGTTTCCCGCAAGGACAGGGACGCGAAAAACTGTTTTTT. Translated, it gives CASSFPQGQGREKLFF.

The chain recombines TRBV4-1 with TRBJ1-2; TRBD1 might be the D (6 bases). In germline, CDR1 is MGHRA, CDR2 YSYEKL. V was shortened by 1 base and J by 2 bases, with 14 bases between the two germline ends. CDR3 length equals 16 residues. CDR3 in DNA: TGCGCCAGCAGCCAAGTAGCTGACAGGCTAAACTATGGCTACACCTTC. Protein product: CASSQVADRLNYGYTF.

CDR3 amino acids: CASSSGTGVRYEQYF. As DNA, the CDR3 is TGTGCCAGCAGCTCCGGGACAGGGGTTAGGTACGAGCAGTACTTC. This rearrangement joins TRBV11-3 to TRBJ2-7; 10 nucleotides agree with TRBD1. Per the germline V gene, CDR1 is SGHNT and CDR2 is YENEEA. V trimming: 4 bases; J trimming: 4 bases; junction bases outside the gene matches: 7. The CDR3 has 15 amino acids.

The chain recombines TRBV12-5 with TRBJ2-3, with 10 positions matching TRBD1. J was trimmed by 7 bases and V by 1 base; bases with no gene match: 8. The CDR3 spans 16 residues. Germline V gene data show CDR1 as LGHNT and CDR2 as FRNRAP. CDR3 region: CASGLGGDRGSNTQYF. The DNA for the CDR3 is TGTGCTAGTGGTTTGGGGGGGGACAGGGGATCGAATACGCAGTATTTT. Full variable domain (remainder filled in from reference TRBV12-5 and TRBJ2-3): DARVTQTPRHKVTEMGQEVTMRCQPILGHNTVFWYRQTMMQGLELLAYFRNRAPLDDSGMPKDRFSAEMPDATLATLKIQPSEPRDSAVYFCASGLGGDRGSNTQYFGPGTRLTVL.

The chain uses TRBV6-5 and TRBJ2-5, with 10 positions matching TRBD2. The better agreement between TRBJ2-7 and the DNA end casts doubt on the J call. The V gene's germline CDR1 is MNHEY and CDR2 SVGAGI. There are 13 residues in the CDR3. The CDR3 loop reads CASSPGLATEQYF. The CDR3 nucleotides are TGTGCCAGCAGTCCGGGACTAGCGACCGAGCAGTACTTC.

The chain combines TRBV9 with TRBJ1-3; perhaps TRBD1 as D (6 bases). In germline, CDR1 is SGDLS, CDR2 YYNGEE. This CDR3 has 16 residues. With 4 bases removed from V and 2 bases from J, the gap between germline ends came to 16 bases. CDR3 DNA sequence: TGTGCCAGCAGCCCAGACGTCAGGGGTGCTGGAAACACCATATATTTT. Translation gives CASSPDVRGAGNTIYF.

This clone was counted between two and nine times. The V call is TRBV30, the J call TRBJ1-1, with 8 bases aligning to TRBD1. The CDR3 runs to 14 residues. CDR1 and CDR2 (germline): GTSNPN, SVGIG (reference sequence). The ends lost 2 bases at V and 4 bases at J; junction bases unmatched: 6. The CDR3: CAWSFRQGSTEAFF. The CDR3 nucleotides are TGTGCCTGGAGTTTTCGACAGGGGAGCACTGAAGCTTTCTTT. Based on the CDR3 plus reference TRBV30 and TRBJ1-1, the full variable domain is SQTIHQWPATLVQPVGSPLSLECTVEGTSNPNLYWYRQAAGRGLQLLFYSVGIGQISSEVPQNLSASRPQDRQFILSSKKLLLSDSGFYLCAWSFRQGSTEAFFGQGTRLTVV.

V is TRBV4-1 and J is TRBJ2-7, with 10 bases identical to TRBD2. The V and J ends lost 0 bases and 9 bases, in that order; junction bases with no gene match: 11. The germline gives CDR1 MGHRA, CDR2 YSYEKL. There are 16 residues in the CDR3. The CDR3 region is CASSQEVKREGLAQYF. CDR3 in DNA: TGCGCCAGCAGCCAAGAAGTCAAGCGGGAGGGCCTCGCGCAGTACTTC.

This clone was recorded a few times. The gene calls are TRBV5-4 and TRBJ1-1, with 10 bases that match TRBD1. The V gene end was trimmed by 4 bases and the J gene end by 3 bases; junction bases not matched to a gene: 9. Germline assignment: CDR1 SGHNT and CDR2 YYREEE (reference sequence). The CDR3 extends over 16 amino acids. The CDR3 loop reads CASSPESGQGYTEAFF. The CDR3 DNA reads TGTGCCAGCAGCCCGGAGTCGGGACAGGGGTACACTGAAGCTTTCTTT.

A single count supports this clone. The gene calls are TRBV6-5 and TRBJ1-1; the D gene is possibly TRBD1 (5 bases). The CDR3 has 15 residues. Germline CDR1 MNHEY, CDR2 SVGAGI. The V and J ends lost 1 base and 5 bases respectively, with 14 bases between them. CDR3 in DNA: TGTGCCAGCAGTTACTTCCCAGGGAAGATGACTGAAGCTTTCTTT. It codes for CASSYFPGKMTEAFF.

Here the CDR3 reads CASAEGVQPQHF. The CDR3, as DNA: TGTGCCAGCGCCGAGGGGGTTCAGCCCCAGCATTTT. The chain has TRBV28 and TRBJ1-5, with a tentative D call TRBD1 (6 bases). From germline, CDR1 is MDHEN and CDR2 SYDVKM. CDR3 length: 12 amino acids. The ends were cut back, 8 bases at V and 6 bases at J, with 11 bases in the middle. The whole variable domain, filled in from reference TRBV28 and TRBJ1-5, reads DVKVTQSSRYLVKRTGEKVFLECVQDMDHENMFWYRQDPGLGLRLIYFSYDVKMKEKGDIPEGYSVSREKKERFSLILESASTNQTSMYLCASAEGVQPQHFGDGTRLSIL.